Detailed here is one T cell receptor (beta chain). The sample originates from a study of blood T cells in healthy people across ages. Ranging in age from about 6 to 95, the donors were healthy Caucasian individuals from Russia. Sample-barcoded 5' priming and a J-beta primer mix drove a second PCR of roughly 6 to 12 cycles. TCRdb re-called the 5' RACE reads through MiXCR, storing one row per CDR3 protein. The sample has more than 500,000 distinct CDR3 sequences; 25% to 35% are singletons. V was shortened by 2 bases and J by 4 bases, with 14 bases between the two germline ends. Per germline, CDR1 MNHEY and CDR2 SVGAGI. The CDR3 length is 15 residues. These data were also filed under a second study, of T cells of mothers and their children. That work contributes: The study sampled a few healthy Caucasian mothers and their six children.

The origin of this receptor is a boy between 2 and 15 years old in good health. The rearrangement joins TRBV6-5 to TRBJ1-1; TRBD1 is a possible D gene (6 bases). The sequencing sample was made of blood. The DNA for the CDR3 is TGTGCCAGCAGTTACGCCAGGTCAGGGGCCACTGAAGCTTTCTTT. It is translated as CASSYARSGATEAFF.